One and the same sample provided the 5 T cell receptor beta chains below, sequenced in a study of T-cell reconstitution after alpha-beta-depleted transplantation in children. Unique molecular identifiers featured in how the TCRbeta library was prepared. TCRdb redid the calling of the PCR reads with MiXCR, one entry per CDR3 protein. The sample has 150,000 to 200,000 distinct CDR3 sequences; roughly 6.8% are singletons. Here the sequenced sample was PBMCs from the stem cell graft donor, taken from the stem cell graft. These receptors were taken from a human donor who donated a stem cell graft to a child with Wiskott-Aldrich syndrome.

This clonotype was counted many times. The V and J genes are TRBV20-1 and TRBJ2-5; 12 bases are shared with TRBD2. The length of the CDR3 is 17 residues. Germline V gives CDR1 DFQATT, CDR2 SNEGSKA (reference sequence). The junction had 15 bases not matched to a gene; V was cut back by 3 bases and J by 7 bases. CDR3 sequence (DNA): TGCAGTGCTAGTGTCGGACTAGCGGGACACTCTAGTAGGACCCAGTACTTC. It encodes CSASVGLAGHSSRTQYF.

This clonotype was found many times. The rearrangement links TRBV7-6 to TRBJ2-1; 9 bases agree with TRBD2. The CDR3 sequence is 19 residues long. V gave up 2 bases and J gave up 5 bases; unmatched junction bases: 16. Germline lookup yields CDR1 SGHVS and CDR2 FNYEAQ. The DNA for the CDR3 is TGTGCCAGCAGCTTACGTTCGGATCTAGCGGGAATCTTTAACAATGAGCAGTTCTTC. It yields the protein CASSLRSDLAGIFNNEQFF.

Worth noting for this clonotype: A much more abundant neighbour one base away suggests this may be a read error. Without the conserved terminal phenylalanine or tryptophan, this CDR3 likely stems from a read error. The V call is TRBV15, the J call TRBJ2-2; possible D gene TRBD1, 6 bases. This CDR3 comprises 16 residues. Germline V gives CDR1 LNHNV, CDR2 YYDKDF (reference sequence). V was cut by 4 bases and J by 4 bases, with 16 bases left in between. The CDR3: CATSKGGSTGTGELFL. DNA for the CDR3: TGTGCCACCAGCAAAGGGGGATCAACGGGCACCGGGGAGCTGTTTTTA.

The chain carries TRBV6-2 or TRBV6-3 and TRBJ2-1; tentatively, D is TRBD2 (6 bases). The germline gives CDR1 MNHEY, CDR2 SVGEGT. V dropped 4 bases and J dropped 0 bases, with 10 bases sitting between them. The CDR3 runs 15 residues. As DNA, the CDR3 is TGTGCCAGCAGTTCCCTGGACTACTCCTACAATGAGCAGTTCTTC. It encodes CASSSLDYSYNEQFF.

This clonotype was recorded many times. This chain connects TRBV12-3 or TRBV12-4 to TRBJ1-1; 7 bases map to TRBD1. CDR3 length: 15 amino acids. V lost 8 bases to trimming and J lost 3 bases; unmatched junction nucleotides: 12. The CDR3 loop is CASRSPVQGYTEAFF. In nucleotides, the CDR3 is TGTGCCAGCCGATCCCCGGTACAGGGGTACACTGAAGCTTTCTTT.